The entry below gives a single T cell receptor (beta chain) sequence along with its context. Its antigen is not identified. Other nucleotide sequences in the sample specify the same CDR3. The data were obtained in a study of shared clonotypes between healthy human individuals. General observations from the study: Generation of non-shared clonotypes was less probable than generation of clonotypes shared by all four donors.

Donors had no recently reported acute infections or vaccinations and were HIV-negative. Nashville, Tennessee was home to all donors, each a Caucasian adult. V gave up 1 base and J gave up 3 bases, with 10 bases separating them. This CDR3 comprises 15 residues. Looked up from germline, CDR1 is KGHSH and CDR2 is LQKENI. An assay was performed, and its level was deep. Profiled with immunoSEQ multiplex PCR; TCRdb holds only in-frame clones, not every one. Of some 2.3 million clones in the sample, roughly 93% are singletons; the top ten hold 0.39%. The source of this sequence is a man aged 18 to 30 in good health. Some clones in this sample may be carry-over from other donors' samples. The sequenced sample consisted of naive CD4+ T cells from PBMCs. The subset here: CD45RA+ positively selected. The V and J genes are TRBV18 and TRBJ2-4, with D possibly being TRBD1 or TRBD2 (5 bases each). The CDR3 protein is CASSPRGLDKNIQYF. CDR3 sequence (DNA): TGTGCCAGCTCACCACGGGGGTTAGACAAAAACATTCAGTACTTC.